This is a list of T cell receptor beta chains from one sample in a study of T cell changes during pregnancy in multiple sclerosis. Libraries were prepared by immunoSEQ multiplex PCR; TCRdb keeps only in-frame clonotypes and omits some of them. The repertoire holds under 35,000 clones, with 85% to 90% as singletons. Specimen: CD8+ T cells from peripheral blood mononuclear cells, collected after pregnancy. Receptors originate from a female donor with multiple sclerosis, enrolled in a pregnancy study. Both conserved end residues are part of each CDR3. D genes are given only for firm matches. Only part of the rows carry a size: once, few, many, or a class if the clone is expanded.

J gene: TRBJ1-3
clone size: .
D gene: .
V gene: TRBV6-5
CDR3 DNA: TGTGCCAGCCTGGAGATATGGGGGGGTGGAAACACCATATATTTT
CDR3 protein: CASLEIWGGGNTIYF

J gene: TRBJ2-2
clone size: .
D gene: TRBD1
V gene: TRBV15
CDR3 DNA: TGTGCCACCAGCATGGGACAGGGGGACACCGGGGAGCTGTTTTTT
CDR3 protein: CATSMGQGDTGELFF

J gene: TRBJ2-1
clone size: once
D gene: TRBD2
V gene: TRBV6-5
CDR3 DNA: TGTGCCAGCAGTTATCCTAGCGGGGGGTCCTACAATGAGCAGTTCTTC
CDR3 protein: CASSYPSGGSYNEQFF

J gene: TRBJ2-7
clone size: .
D gene: .
V gene: TRBV14
CDR3 DNA: TGTGCCAGCAGCCAGGTACAGGGTTACGAGCAGTACTTC
CDR3 protein: CASSQVQGYEQYF

J gene: TRBJ2-6
clone size: .
D gene: .
V gene: TRBV10-2
CDR3 DNA: TGCGCCAGCAGTGAGTCGGCAGGGTGGGGGGCCAACGTCCTGACTTTC
CDR3 protein: CASSESAGWGANVLTF

J gene: TRBJ2-7
clone size: .
D gene: TRBD1
V gene: TRBV27
CDR3 DNA: TGTGCCAGCAGTTTCGGGACAGGGGGGTACGAGCAGTACTTC
CDR3 protein: CASSFGTGGYEQYF

J gene: TRBJ2-3
clone size: .
D gene: .
V gene: TRBV7-9
CDR3 DNA: TGTGCCAGCAGCTTAGCGGGGGGGCCGGCAGATACGCAGTATTTT
CDR3 protein: CASSLAGGPADTQYF

J gene: TRBJ1-1
clone size: .
D gene: .
V gene: TRBV5-8
CDR3 DNA: TGTGCCAGCAACCAGGAGGGGAATGCTGAAGCTTTCTTT
CDR3 protein: CASNQEGNAEAFF

J gene: TRBJ1-5
clone size: .
D gene: TRBD1
V gene: TRBV5-6
CDR3 DNA: TGTGCCAGCAGCTTGGGGGCAGGGGGCGGCAATCAGCCCCAGCATTTT
CDR3 protein: CASSLGAGGGNQPQHF

J gene: TRBJ1-3
clone size: .
D gene: .
V gene: TRBV5-5
CDR3 DNA: TGTGCCAGCAGCTTTGATTCGGGTTCGATCTCTGGAAACACCATATATTTT
CDR3 protein: CASSFDSGSISGNTIYF

J gene: TRBJ1-2
clone size: .
D gene: .
V gene: TRBV6-5
CDR3 DNA: TGTGCCAGCAGTTACTCGAGGGGGGGTGTTGGGGATGGCTACACCTTC
CDR3 protein: CASSYSRGGVGDGYTF

J gene: TRBJ1-5
clone size: .
D gene: TRBD1
V gene: TRBV4-1
CDR3 DNA: TGCGCCAGCAGCCCCAATCAATTTTCAGGGGGCCAGCCCCAGCATTTT
CDR3 protein: CASSPNQFSGGQPQHF

J gene: TRBJ2-7
clone size: .
D gene: TRBD1
V gene: TRBV4-1
CDR3 DNA: TGCGCCAGCAGCCATTGGGGCCCCGGGACAGGGAATTACGAGCAGTACTTC
CDR3 protein: CASSHWGPGTGNYEQYF

J gene: TRBJ1-1
clone size: .
D gene: TRBD1
V gene: TRBV27
CDR3 DNA: TGTGCCAGCAGTTTCGCAGGGGGCTTTGAAGCTTTCTTT
CDR3 protein: CASSFAGGFEAFF

J gene: TRBJ1-1
clone size: .
D gene: .
V gene: TRBV7-3
CDR3 DNA: TGTGCCAGCAGCTTAGAACAGAACACTGAAGCTTTCTTT
CDR3 protein: CASSLEQNTEAFF

J gene: TRBJ1-1
clone size: .
D gene: TRBD1
V gene: TRBV7-9
CDR3 DNA: TGTGCCAGCAGCTTTTGGACAGGGCCTGAAGCTTTCTTT
CDR3 protein: CASSFWTGPEAFF

J gene: TRBJ2-1
clone size: .
D gene: .
V gene: TRBV4-1
CDR3 DNA: TGCGCCAGCAGAGGAGGGGCCTACAATGAGCAGTTCTTC
CDR3 protein: CASRGGAYNEQFF

J gene: TRBJ1-6
clone size: few
D gene: .
V gene: TRBV6-5
CDR3 DNA: TGTGCCAGCAGTTACATGGCAAATTCACCCCTCCACTTT
CDR3 protein: CASSYMANSPLHF

J gene: TRBJ1-1
clone size: .
D gene: .
V gene: TRBV6-6
CDR3 DNA: TGTGCCAGCAGTTACTCGATCCGGGGTAGGAACACTGAAGCTTTCTTT
CDR3 protein: CASSYSIRGRNTEAFF

J gene: TRBJ1-5
clone size: .
D gene: .
V gene: TRBV7-9
CDR3 DNA: TGTGCCAGCAGCTTCGGGGGTAACAATCAGCCCCAGCATTTT
CDR3 protein: CASSFGGNNQPQHF

J gene: TRBJ2-7
clone size: few
D gene: .
V gene: TRBV10-2
CDR3 DNA: TGCGCCAGCAGTCCCCTGGCTAGCTCCTACGAGCAGTACTTC
CDR3 protein: CASSPLASSYEQYF

J gene: TRBJ2-3
clone size: .
D gene: .
V gene: TRBV15
CDR3 DNA: TGTGCCACCAGCAGGGGCCTGGAGGCCCTCGGAGATACGCAGTATTTT
CDR3 protein: CATSRGLEALGDTQYF

J gene: TRBJ1-4
clone size: .
D gene: TRBD1
V gene: TRBV4-1
CDR3 DNA: TGCGCCAGCAGCCAAGGGTCGACAGGGGTTGAAAAACTGTTTTTT
CDR3 protein: CASSQGSTGVEKLFF

J gene: TRBJ2-3
clone size: .
D gene: TRBD2
V gene: TRBV27
CDR3 DNA: TGTGCCAGCAGTTCTCTGACTAGCGGGGGCACAGATACGCAGTATTTT
CDR3 protein: CASSSLTSGGTDTQYF

J gene: TRBJ2-7
clone size: .
D gene: .
V gene: TRBV6-1
CDR3 DNA: TGTGCCAGCAGTGAATCCCCTGACAGGCTCTCCTACGAGCAGTACTTC
CDR3 protein: CASSESPDRLSYEQYF

J gene: TRBJ2-3
clone size: .
D gene: TRBD2
V gene: TRBV4-3
CDR3 DNA: TGCGCCAGCAGCCAAGATTACGGGGGGGCCACAGATACGCAGTATTTT
CDR3 protein: CASSQDYGGATDTQYF

J gene: TRBJ2-1
clone size: .
D gene: TRBD2
V gene: TRBV30
CDR3 DNA: TGTGCCTGGAGTACTCTAGCGGGGGCCTACAATGAGCAGTTCTTC
CDR3 protein: CAWSTLAGAYNEQFF

J gene: TRBJ2-3
clone size: many
D gene: TRBD1
V gene: TRBV6-1
CDR3 DNA: TGTGCCAGCAGTGAAGGACAGGGGGCGGATACGCAGTATTTT
CDR3 protein: CASSEGQGADTQYF

J gene: TRBJ2-7
clone size: .
D gene: .
V gene: TRBV5-6
CDR3 DNA: TGTGCCAGCAGCGACGGGGGGCCCTCCTACGAGCAGTACTTC
CDR3 protein: CASSDGGPSYEQYF

J gene: TRBJ1-1
clone size: once
D gene: TRBD1
V gene: TRBV7-2
CDR3 DNA: TGTGCCAGCAGATTAAGGACAGGTATGAACACTGAAGCTTTCTTT
CDR3 protein: CASRLRTGMNTEAFF

J gene: TRBJ2-5
clone size: .
D gene: .
V gene: TRBV9
CDR3 DNA: TGTGCCAGCAGCGACCCGGGACACCAAGAGGAGACCCAGTACTTC
CDR3 protein: CASSDPGHQEETQYF